Each of the 4 T cell receptor beta chains below was sequenced from the same sample in a study of CD8 T cells in ankylosing spondylitis. MiXCR, run by TCRdb on the 5' RACE reads, gives a single entry per CDR3 protein. The sample yields 250,000 or so distinct CDR3 sequences, approximately 24% seen once. The material sequenced was blood, either unsorted or a sorted T cell fraction (not recorded which). Receptor source: a male donor with ankylosing spondylitis or in good health (not recorded which).

The chain couples TRBV29-1 to TRBJ2-2; 8 bases match TRBD1. In germline, CDR1 is SQVTM, CDR2 ANQGSEA. The CDR3 sequence is 16 residues long. Trimming removed 2 bases from V and 3 bases from J; junction bases left unmatched: 8. Here the CDR3 DNA reads TGCAGCGTTGAATCCCTCGGACAGGGAGACACCGGGGAGCTGTTTTTT. This gives the protein CSVESLGQGDTGELFF.

The rearrangement uses TRBV20-1 and TRBJ2-2, with 12 bases fitting TRBD2. This CDR3 comprises 17 residues. With V trimmed by 3 bases and J by 0 bases, 5 bases remained unmatched. CDR1 is DFQATT, CDR2 SNEGSKA, per germline (reference sequence). The CDR3 nucleotides are TGCAGTGCTAGTAATCCTAGCGGGGGGGCGAACACCGGGGAGCTGTTTTTT. This translates into CSASNPSGGANTGELFF.

The chain is built from TRBV10-1 and TRBJ2-5; possibly TRBD2 for D (6 bases). Germline CDR1 WNHNN, CDR2 SYGVQD (reference sequence). Trimming removed 0 bases from V and 4 bases from J, with 9 bases in between. The CDR3 sequence is 14 residues long. The CDR3 nucleotides read TGCGCCAGCAGTGAGTCCGGAGGGGTAGAGACCCAGTACTTC. It yields the protein CASSESGGVETQYF.

Only a few counts were recorded for this clonotype. CDR3 amino acids: CASSLLPIHEQYF. The CDR3 region has the DNA TGTGCCAGCAGTCTCCTCCCTATCCACGAGCAGTACTTC. This chain uses TRBV12-3 or TRBV12-4 with TRBJ2-7; no clear D gene. Trimming took 5 bases from V and 5 from J, leaving 13 bases between them. The CDR3 is 13 amino acids.